What follows is one T cell receptor (beta chain) and its context. The antigen is not known. This sample was taken from a study of T cell repertoires in cytomegalovirus infection. The wider study: Both CMV infection and a matching HLA type were indicated by public TCR beta signatures. Notes on the study in general: HLA-C-restricted CMV clonotypes gave the most frequent clonotype in two of eight donors.

The germline V gene encodes CDR1 LGHNT and CDR2 FRNRAP. V was shortened by 3 bases and J by 5 bases, with 10 bases between the two germline ends. The CDR3 has 13 residues. From the reads, TCRdb called clonotypes with MiXCR, one entry per CDR3 protein. The data hold about 340,000 distinct CDR3 sequences, with 29% observed a single time. The starting material was cultured PBMCs, obtained from culture after CMV antigen stimulation. This TCR derives from a human donor in good health (CMV status not recorded). Some clones in this sample may be carry-over from other donors' samples. This chain connects TRBV12-5 to TRBJ2-5; weak D call: TRBD2 (5 bases). The CDR3 is CASGLLTGETQYF. The CDR3 nucleotides are TGTGCTAGTGGTTTATTAACGGGGGAGACCCAGTACTTC.